The clone carrying this T cell receptor (beta chain) was picked up a small number of times. The antigen is undetermined. This specimen comes from a study of blood T cells in healthy people across ages. The wider study: T cells yielded about one barcoded beta molecule per two cells through template switching.

In terms of origin and age, donors were healthy Caucasian individuals from Russia aged 6 to 90. V was pared by 2 bases and J by 2 bases, with 5 bases of the junction left unmatched. This CDR3 comprises 16 residues. CDR1 and CDR2 (germline): SGHNT, YYREEE (reference sequence). With a J-beta primer mix and a sample-barcoded 5' primer, a second PCR ran 7 to 11 cycles. TCRdb reprocessed the 5' RACE reads via MiXCR and lists one record per CDR3 protein. This table holds 700,000 or so distinct CDR3 sequences, about 43% found once. Overall study findings and caveats: Fewer expanded clones and more diversity marked long-lived versus aged donors.

The J gene is TRBJ2-7, the V gene TRBV5-4, with 12 nucleotides matching TRBD1. The source of this sequence is an elderly man in good health. The material sequenced was blood. The chain's CDR3 is CASSFTGTGGPYEQYF. In DNA, the CDR3 is TGTGCCAGCAGCTTTACCGGGACAGGGGGCCCCTACGAGCAGTACTTC.